The 26 T cell receptor beta chains below were found in one sample sequenced in a study of T cells in narcolepsy (dated by TCRdb to 2016 to 2018). Libraries were made using the immunoSEQ multiplex PCR assay. TCRdb mirrors the immuneACCESS table, restricted to in-frame sequences. Some clones are absent from its copies; in checked studies, under half trace to an unresolved V gene, and the reason for the others is unknown. The sample yields approximately 25,000 clones; about four fifths were counted once. Jointly, the top ten make up 0.71% of the sample. Sequencing was carried out using CD45RA- memory CD4+ T cells from PBMCs. The sample's cell subset or site label is to be understood as: memory T cells sorted ex vivo from peripheral blood. All receptors come from a human donor with narcolepsy.

This chain uses TRBV28 with TRBJ1-1; D is unresolved. Germline values: CDR1 MDHEN, CDR2 SYDVKM. This CDR3 spans 14 amino acids. The V end was cut by 2 bases, the J end by 6 bases, with 13 bases between. CDR3 in amino acids: CASSLRLRGPEAFF. As DNA, the CDR3 is TGTGCCAGCAGTTTAAGACTTCGCGGGCCTGAAGCTTTCTTT.

This chain uses TRBV11-3 with TRBJ2-1, with D hard to call. V was clipped by 1 base and J by 0 bases, with 7 bases between them. This CDR3 is 15 amino acids long. In germline, CDR1 is SGHNT, CDR2 YENEEA. CDR3 coding DNA: TGTGCCAGCAGCTTAGGAGAAAGCTCCTACAATGAGCAGTTCTTC. Encoded protein: CASSLGESSYNEQFF.

The rearrangement uses TRBV19 and TRBJ1-1, with 9 bases fitting TRBD1. Trimming cost V 10 bases and J 1 base; bases outside gene matches: 4. Germline CDR1 LNHDA, CDR2 SQIVND (reference sequence). This CDR3 is 13 amino acids long. CDR3 region: CATTQGANTEAFF. DNA of the CDR3: TGTGCCACCACACAGGGGGCGAACACTGAAGCTTTCTTT.

The J gene is TRBJ2-3, the V gene TRBV4-1, with a tentative D call TRBD1 (6 bases). V lost 4 bases and J lost 6, with 17 bases in between. Germline CDR1 MGHRA, CDR2 YSYEKL. The CDR3 sequence is 15 residues long. CDR3 protein: CASSLVHRQGDTQYF. CDR3 nucleotides: TGCGCCAGCAGCCTAGTTCACAGGCAGGGGGATACGCAGTATTTT.

V is TRBV19 and J is TRBJ2-7; 10 nucleotides match TRBD1. CDR1 is LNHDA, CDR2 SQIVND, per germline (reference sequence). V lost 3 bases to trimming and J lost 0 bases; unmatched junction nucleotides: 5. The CDR3 covers 16 residues. CDR3 coding DNA: TGTGCCAGTAGTATTACGGGACAGGGGTTCTCCTACGAGCAGTACTTC. Translating gives CASSITGQGFSYEQYF.

The sample holds one count of this clone. This chain uses TRBV28 with TRBJ1-2; TRBD1 agrees at 7 bases. Germline CDR1 and CDR2: MDHEN and SYDVKM. The CDR3 has 13 amino acids. V lost 3 bases, J lost 8 bases, and 6 bases stayed unmatched. CDR3 coding DNA: TGTGCCAGCAGTTTCGGAGGGGGCGGAGGCTACACCTTC. Protein: CASSFGGGGGYTF.

This rearrangement joins TRBV28 to TRBJ1-5; 8 positions match TRBD1. With 5 bases clipped from V and 7 bases from J, the junction kept 7 bases outside the gene matches. CDR1 MDHEN and CDR2 SYDVKM come from the germline V gene. This CDR3 contains 14 residues. Written as DNA, the CDR3 is TGTGCCAGCAGTCTAAGGACAGGGAGACAGCCCCAGCATTTT. It codes for CASSLRTGRQPQHF.

The chain recombines TRBV6-1 with TRBJ2-7; D is uncertain. The CDR3 is made up of 12 amino acids. The V gene's germline CDR1 is MNHNS and CDR2 SASEGT. Trimming stripped 0 bases from V and 9 bases from J, with 9 bases between. In DNA, the CDR3 is TGTGCCAGCAGTGAAGCCCGGCCCGGGCAGTACTTC. Protein sequence: CASSEARPGQYF.

DNA of the CDR3: TGTGCCAGCAGTCGTGACAGGGGGTCGGGTCAGCCCCAGCATTTT. Amino acids: CASSRDRGSGQPQHF. The V gene is TRBV2, the J gene TRBJ1-5; 9 positions match TRBD1. The CDR3 is made up of 15 amino acids. The J segment lost 6 bases and the V segment lost 5 bases, leaving 8 bases of the junction unmatched. The germline V gene has CDR1 SNHLY and CDR2 FYNNEI.

The CDR3 nucleotides read TGTGCCAGCAAAGGAGAGACCAATAAGAACACCGGGGAGCTGTTTTTT. This gives the protein CASKGETNKNTGELFF. The chain uses TRBV11-3 and TRBJ2-2; D not resolved. The CDR3 has 16 residues. Germline V CDR1 and CDR2: SGHNT, YENEEA. V lost 7 bases and J 1 base, leaving 16 bases between the germline ends.

The chain has TRBV11-2 and TRBJ2-7; tentative D call: TRBD1 (6 bases). The V end lost 5 bases, the J end lost 1 base, and 21 bases lay between the germline ends. Germline V gene sequence: CDR1 SGHAT, CDR2 FQNNGV. This CDR3 comprises 17 residues. In DNA, the CDR3 is TGTGCCAGCAGCCTAGCAGTCGGACAGAGCTCTTCCTACGAGCAGTACTTC. Translated: CASSLAVGQSSSYEQYF.

The chain uses TRBV4-2 and TRBJ2-3; D gene ambiguous. V lost 0 bases, J lost 1 base, and 8 bases lay in between. Germline CDR1 is LGHNA and CDR2 is YNFKEQ. This CDR3 has 15 amino acids. The CDR3 DNA is TGTGCCAGCAGCCAAGATGGGCTGCGCACAGATACGCAGTATTTT. As protein: CASSQDGLRTDTQYF.

This chain links TRBV6-1 with TRBJ2-3; D is uncertain. The CDR3 covers 16 residues. With 2 bases removed from V and 4 bases from J, the gap between germline ends came to 16 bases. Germline V gene data show CDR1 as MNHNS and CDR2 as SASEGT. DNA for the CDR3: TGTGCCAGCAGTGAATACGGGTCCCTAGGCCCAGATACGCAGTATTTT. The encoded protein is CASSEYGSLGPDTQYF.

The chain combines TRBV6-1 with TRBJ2-5, with 7 bases that match TRBD1. Per germline, CDR1 MNHNS and CDR2 SASEGT. Germline trimming cut 4 bases from V and 2 bases from J; bases unmatched to any gene: 1. This CDR3 has 13 residues. The CDR3 loop reads CASSGTGQETQYF. The CDR3 nucleotides are TGTGCCAGCAGTGGGACAGGTCAAGAGACCCAGTACTTC.

J is TRBJ1-1 and V is TRBV28; maybe TRBD1 (5 bases). The V gene's germline CDR1 is MDHEN and CDR2 SYDVKM. Trimming took off 3 bases at V and 3 bases at J, with 20 bases between the two ends. The CDR3 has 17 amino acids. The CDR3 DNA reads TGTGCCAGCAGTTTTTACCTCGGGACCGGGACCCACACTGAAGCTTTCTTT. It translates to CASSFYLGTGTHTEAFF. Complete variable domain (other parts from reference TRBV28 and TRBJ1-1): DVKVTQSSRYLVKRTGEKVFLECVQDMDHENMFWYRQDPGLGLRLIYFSYDVKMKEKGDIPEGYSVSREKKERFSLILESASTNQTSMYLCASSFYLGTGTHTEAFFGQGTRLTVV.

The J gene is TRBJ2-2, the V gene TRBV10-3; weak D call: TRBD1 (6 bases). Trimming pared 8 bases from V and 7 bases from J, leaving 14 bases between. The CDR3 runs to 13 residues. CDR1 is ENHRY and CDR2 is SYGVKD in the germline V gene. CDR3 loop: CAIQGRADGELFF. For the CDR3, the DNA is TGTGCCATCCAGGGGCGGGCTGACGGGGAGCTGTTTTTT.

CDR3 DNA: TGTGCCAGCAGCTCTGCTCCGGGACCTTCCTACGAGCAGTACTTC. This encodes CASSSAPGPSYEQYF. V is TRBV7-2 and J is TRBJ2-7; perhaps D is TRBD1 or TRBD2 (5 bases each). The CDR3 covers 15 residues. The germline V gene encodes CDR1 SGHTA and CDR2 FQGNSA. V was cut by 4 bases and J by 1 base, with 14 bases left in between.

The chain is built from TRBV6-5 and TRBJ1-4; 7 bases are a match to TRBD1. The junction had 6 bases not matched to a gene; V was cut back by 6 bases and J by 5 bases. The CDR3 extends over 14 amino acids. From germline, CDR1 is MNHEY and CDR2 SVGAGI. The CDR3, as DNA: TGTGCCAGCAGCCGACAGGGTGGCAATGAAAAACTGTTTTTT. Translated, it gives CASSRQGGNEKLFF.

The chain couples TRBV5-4 to TRBJ2-5; D may be TRBD1 (6 bases). Deletions cut 4 bases from V and 3 bases from J, with 16 bases between. In germline, CDR1 is SGHNT, CDR2 YYREEE (reference sequence). The CDR3 consists of 15 residues. The CDR3 protein is CASSLVTGIEETQYF. The CDR3 DNA reads TGTGCCAGCAGCCTAGTGACAGGAATAGAAGAGACCCAGTACTTC.

The chain combines TRBV7-2 with TRBJ2-2, with D perhaps given as TRBD1 or TRBD2 (5 bases each). The CDR3 extends over 18 amino acids. The ends were cut back, 1 base at V and 5 bases at J, with 20 bases in the middle. Germline V lookup: CDR1 SGHTA, CDR2 FQGNSA. This chain's CDR3 is CASSLDSRGQGKTGELFF. CDR3 bases: TGTGCCAGCAGCTTAGACTCGAGGGGCCAGGGAAAAACCGGGGAGCTGTTTTTT.

The chain has TRBV6-5 and TRBJ2-2; no reliable D call. Trimming shortened V by 9 bases and J by 1 base, and 12 bases separated the two germline ends. CDR1 and CDR2 (germline): MNHEY, SVGAGI. The CDR3 runs 14 residues. The CDR3 sequence: CASMPLLNTGELFF. The CDR3 DNA reads as TGTGCCAGTATGCCCCTCCTGAACACCGGGGAGCTGTTTTTT.

The chain links TRBV29-1 to TRBJ1-1, with 8 positions matching TRBD1. The CDR3 has 14 amino acids. The germline V gene encodes CDR1 SQVTM and CDR2 ANQGSEA. V lost 4 bases to trimming and J lost 10 bases; unmatched junction nucleotides: 14. CDR3 nucleotide sequence: TGCAGCGTTGTAGAGGCTACAGGGGGACCCGGAGCTTTCTTT. Translation gives CSVVEATGGPGAFF. Together with reference TRBV29-1 and TRBJ1-1, the CDR3 gives the full variable domain: SAVISQKPSRDICQRGTSLTIQCQVDSQVTMMFWYRQQPGQSLTLIATANQGSEATYESGFVIDKFPISRPNLTFSTLTVSNMSPEDSSIYLCSVVEATGGPGAFFGQGTRLTVV.

This clone was seen only once. This chain connects TRBV23-1 to TRBJ2-7, with 10 bases aligning to TRBD1. TRBV23-1 falls under the ORF class, with uncertain function. The CDR3 loop spans 14 amino acids. The V gene end was trimmed by 4 bases and the J gene end by 12 bases; junction bases not matched to a gene: 12. The CDR3 sequence: CASSLRTGGVIRYF. CDR3 DNA sequence: TGCGCCAGCAGTCTTAGGACAGGGGGAGTTATTCGGTACTTC.

The V and J genes are TRBV29-1 and TRBJ2-6, with D hard to call. This CDR3 has 13 residues. Trimming cost V 2 bases and J 0 bases, with 2 bases left between them. Germline V gene sequence: CDR1 SQVTM, CDR2 ANQGSEA. CDR3 region: CSVELSGANVLTF. The CDR3 DNA reads as TGCAGCGTTGAACTCTCTGGGGCCAACGTCCTGACTTTC.

This sequence joins TRBV11-3 and TRBJ2-3; TRBD2 is a possible D gene (6 bases). Germline values: CDR1 SGHNT, CDR2 YENEEA. The CDR3 is made up of 14 amino acids. Trimming removed 4 bases at V and 6 bases at J, with 14 bases between. CDR3 loop: CASSSPRGADTQYF. CDR3 in DNA: TGTGCCAGCAGCTCCCCTCGCGGGGCGGATACGCAGTATTTT.

The chain combines TRBV5-6 with TRBJ2-3, with D unclear. CDR1 and CDR2 from the germline V gene are SGHDT and YYEEEE. Trimming shortened V by 5 bases and J by 0 bases, and 7 bases separated the two germline ends. CDR3 length: 13 amino acids. CDR3 sequence (DNA): TGTGCCAGCAGGTTCGGCAGCACAGATACGCAGTATTTT. Protein: CASRFGSTDTQYF.